Sequencing of this TCR beta chain was carried out in a study of blood T cells in healthy people across ages. Findings and caveats of the study: Both higher diversity and more naive CD4+ cells marked long-lived donors when set against aged donors. There was a strong correlation between TCR beta diversity and naive T cell percentage.

The CDR3 has 21 residues. V lost 2 bases and J lost 0; bases outside the gene matches: 12. Germline CDR1 reads SGHAT; CDR2 reads FQDESV (reference sequence). The use of a sample-barcoded 5' primer and a J-beta primer mix characterized a second PCR of about 6 to 11 cycles. TCRdb recomputed calls from the 5' RACE reads with MiXCR, one row per CDR3 protein. The sample shows about 1.4 million distinct CDR3 sequences, roughly 59% of them seen only once. The sample providers were healthy Caucasian people from Russia, aged about 6 to 95. Per sample, at least 5 micrograms of total RNA were extracted. Only a few counts were recorded for this clonotype. The antigen is not known.

Sequenced: blood. The gene calls are TRBV11-1 and TRBJ2-1; 14 positions match TRBD2. This TCR was sampled from a man younger than 35 in good health. As DNA, the CDR3 is TGTGCCAGCAGCTTACAATCAGGGACTAGCGGGAGAATGGGCTCCTACAATGAGCAGTTCTTC. Translating it yields CASSLQSGTSGRMGSYNEQFF. Combining the CDR3 with reference TRBV11-1 and TRBJ2-1 gives the whole variable domain EAEVAQSPRYKITEKSQAVAFWCDPISGHATLYWYRQILGQGPELLVQFQDESVVDDSQLPKDRFSAERLKGVDSTLKIQPAELGDSAMYLCASSLQSGTSGRMGSYNEQFFGPGTRLTVL.